This entry is about one T cell receptor (beta chain). Sample treatment: about 20 received Ad26.COV2.S at low or high dose, single or two shots; 5 received placebo; per-sample allocation not given. Material that was analyzed had been drawn on day 63 after the first vaccine or placebo injection. The source of the sample is a study of Ad26.COV2.S vaccination and SARS-CoV-2 variants. The wider study: The authors gave Ad26.COV2.S intramuscularly, either once or twice 56 days apart.

Germline V gives CDR1 SGHTA, CDR2 FQGNSA. V lost 4 bases, J lost 3 bases, and 3 bases lay in between. There are 12 residues in the CDR3. The table came from immunoSEQ multiplex PCR; TCRdb's copy has only in-frame clones and leaves some out. The sample includes hundreds of thousands of clones, 70% to 90% of them seen just once. The origin of this receptor is a person between 18 and 65 years old who received the Ad26.COV2.S COVID-19 vaccine or a placebo. The genes are TRBV7-2 and TRBJ1-4; unclear D gene. Material: peripheral blood, obtained in a trial of Ad26.COV2.S vaccine versus placebo. The CDR3 sequence is CASSSPNEKLFF. The CDR3 bases are TGTGCCAGCAGCTCTCCTAATGAAAAACTGTTTTTT.